The 12 T cell receptor beta chains given below trace back to one sample, sequenced in a study of shared clonotypes between healthy human individuals. TCRdb's copy holds only in-frame clones and misses some; the assay was immunoSEQ multiplex PCR. The repertoire holds about 2.1 million clones, with 93% as singletons. As defined, naive CD8 cells were CD45RO-negative and positively selected for CCR7, with terminally differentiated effector memory CD45RA+ cells excluded. Specimen: naive CD8+ T cells from PBMCs. These receptor sequences come from a man aged 18 to 30 in good health. Some clones in this sample may be carry-over from other donors' samples.

As DNA, the CDR3 is TGTGCCAGCAGGGCCGGGATTAGCAATCAGCCCCAGCATTTT. It specifies CASRAGISNQPQHF. The chain joins TRBV6-1 to TRBJ1-5; D not resolved. CDR3 length: 14 amino acids. V was clipped by 6 bases and J by 0 bases, with 9 bases between them. Germline V gene lookup returns CDR1 MNHNS and CDR2 SASEGT.

V and J are TRBV11-2 and TRBJ2-7; D unresolved. The CDR3 has 15 residues. The V gene's germline CDR1 is SGHAT and CDR2 FQNNGV. Trimming left V 0 bases short and J 0 bases short, with 9 bases between. The chain's CDR3 is CASSLDGVSSYEQYF. In DNA, the CDR3 is TGTGCCAGCAGCTTAGATGGGGTGAGCTCCTACGAGCAGTACTTC.

The V and J genes are TRBV7-9 and TRBJ2-7; D call uncertain. Between the trimmed V and J ends, which lost 7 bases and 3 bases, there was a span of 19 bases. In germline, CDR1 is SEHNR, CDR2 FQNEAQ (reference sequence). The CDR3 is made up of 15 amino acids. CDR3 sequence reads: CASTSGGPMVYEQYF. The CDR3 DNA follows: TGTGCCAGCACCTCGGGCGGCCCGATGGTCTACGAGCAGTACTTC.

The chain recombines TRBV7-9 with TRBJ2-1; 7 nucleotides agree with TRBD2. Germline V gives CDR1 SEHNR, CDR2 FQNEAQ (reference sequence). The length of the CDR3 is 17 residues. After removal of 4 bases from V and 0 bases from J, the junction contained 9 bases not matched to a gene. The CDR3 protein is CASSSNLRESSYNEQFF. Here the CDR3 DNA reads TGTGCCAGCAGCTCCAACTTGCGGGAGAGCTCCTACAATGAGCAGTTCTTC.

As for this clone: The sample contains more than one DNA sequence encoding this CDR3. The chain is built from TRBV5-1 and TRBJ2-7; 8 bases match TRBD2. With V trimmed by 0 bases and J by 2 bases, 1 base remained unmatched. Per germline, CDR1 SGHRS and CDR2 YFSETQ. The CDR3 is 14 amino acids. The DNA of the CDR3 is TGCGCCAGCAGCTTGGCGGGAGGGCCCTACGAGCAGTACTTC. Translating it yields CASSLAGGPYEQYF.

The CDR3 region is CASSLEGQGPGELFF. The DNA of the CDR3 is TGTGCCAGCAGCTTAGAGGGACAGGGGCCCGGGGAGCTGTTTTTT. The rearrangement joins TRBV27 to TRBJ2-2; the match to TRBD1 covers 10 bases. V trimming: 6 bases; J trimming: 6 bases; junction bases outside the gene matches: 7. The CDR3 has 15 amino acids. Per the germline V gene, CDR1 is MNHEY and CDR2 is SMNVEV (reference sequence).

This chain links TRBV10-3 with TRBJ1-2; a possible D gene is TRBD1 (5 bases). Deletions cut 3 bases from V and 8 bases from J, with 22 bases between. This CDR3 is built from 16 residues. Germline CDR1 is ENHRY and CDR2 is SYGVKD. The CDR3 sequence is CAISEPGLGLLGGYTF. CDR3 bases: TGTGCCATCAGTGAACCAGGTTTGGGACTATTGGGGGGCTACACCTTC.

The J gene is TRBJ1-1, the V gene TRBV7-9; no clear D gene. V lost 6 bases and J 5 bases, leaving 10 bases between the germline ends. CDR3 size: 12 residues. Germline V lookup: CDR1 SEHNR, CDR2 FQNEAQ (reference sequence). DNA for the CDR3: TGTGCCAGCAGAATGGCGGGTACTGAAGCTTTCTTT. It is translated as CASRMAGTEAFF.

The chain joins TRBV29-1 to TRBJ2-7; D ambiguous. V was cut by 6 bases and J by 0 bases, with 6 bases left in between. Germline values: CDR1 SQVTM, CDR2 ANQGSEA. The CDR3 is 11 residues long. The CDR3 region is CSVQDSYEQYF. DNA for the CDR3: TGCAGCGTCCAGGACTCCTACGAGCAGTACTTC.

The chain uses TRBV27 and TRBJ1-5; D is unresolved. Between the trimmed V and J ends, which lost 3 bases and 0 bases, there was a span of 9 bases. The length of the CDR3 is 15 residues. The germline V gene encodes CDR1 MNHEY and CDR2 SMNVEV (reference sequence). The CDR3 spells CASSLGLGSNQPQHF. For the CDR3, the DNA is TGTGCCAGCAGTTTGGGTCTGGGTAGCAATCAGCCCCAGCATTTT.

This chain uses TRBV2 with TRBJ2-1, with D unclear. This CDR3 region has 13 residues. The V end was cut by 7 bases, the J end by 4 bases, with 11 bases between. Germline V gene data show CDR1 as SNHLY and CDR2 as FYNNEI. The DNA of the CDR3 is TGTGCCAGCACTGAGACTCCGTACAATGAGCAGTTCTTC. Amino acid sequence: CASTETPYNEQFF.

J is TRBJ2-1 and V is TRBV9, with 10 bases that match TRBD2. Per the germline V gene, CDR1 is SGDLS and CDR2 is YYNGEE. Losses at the gene ends were 0 bases for V and 7 bases for J; bases not matched to a gene: 10. There are 17 residues in the CDR3. In DNA form, the CDR3 reads TGTGCCAGCAGCGTAGCTTGGCTAGCGGGAGAGGTGAATGAGCAGTTCTTC. This gives the protein CASSVAWLAGEVNEQFF. Full variable domain (rest looked up from reference TRBV9 and TRBJ2-1): DSGVTQTPKHLITATGQRVTLRCSPRSGDLSVYWYQQSLDQGLQFLIQYYNGEERAKGNILERFSAQQFPDLHSELNLSSLELGDSALYFCASSVAWLAGEVNEQFFGPGTRLTVL.